These 31 T cell receptor beta chains were all obtained from the same sample, sequenced in a study of beta chain features in type 1 diabetes. These receptors have no identified antigens. Expressed TCRB transcripts got sequenced, as all isolated RNA was reverse transcribed. TCRdb's copy holds only in-frame clones and misses some; the assay was immunoSEQ multiplex PCR. The sample lists 250,000 to 300,000 clones; roughly 24% were seen once. Study findings and constraints: Shortening of TCRB CDR3s, moderate but significant, appeared in all four CD4+ subsets of Type 1 diabetes patients.

The sequencing sample was made of naive CD4+ T cells from blood. Every receptor here comes from a woman aged 25 to 45 with type 1 diabetes.

In its sample, this clone was seen a few times. V is TRBV5-4 and J is TRBJ1-2, with a weak D call TRBD1 (6 bases). Germline loops: CDR1 SGHNT, CDR2 YYREEE (reference sequence). The CDR3 length is 14 residues. Trimming cost V 2 bases and J 7 bases, with 15 bases left between them. CDR3 sequence: CASSLQGIGGGYTF. Here the CDR3 DNA reads TGTGCCAGCAGCTTACAGGGAATCGGTGGTGGCTACACCTTC.

This clone appeared a few times. This sequence joins TRBV25-1 and TRBJ2-5; no clear D. The CDR3 runs 15 residues. Germline loops: CDR1 MGHDK, CDR2 SYGVNS. V dropped 2 bases and J dropped 1 base, with 11 bases sitting between them. The CDR3 region has the DNA TGTGCCAGCAGTGAACTAGGCCAGATCCAAGAGACCCAGTACTTC. Residues: CASSELGQIQETQYF.

The V gene is TRBV29-1, the J gene TRBJ2-1; 7 positions agree with TRBD1. Germline CDR1 and CDR2: SQVTM and ANQGSEA. V was clipped by 2 bases and J by 7 bases; unmatched bases: 2. The CDR3 is 12 amino acids. The CDR3 spells CSVEIQGNEQFF. CDR3 coding DNA: TGCAGCGTTGAAATACAGGGGAATGAGCAGTTCTTC.

The rearrangement uses TRBV28 and TRBJ2-2; D is possibly TRBD2 (6 bases). Germline V gives CDR1 MDHEN, CDR2 SYDVKM. The CDR3 is made up of 13 amino acids. Between the trimmed V and J ends, which lost 3 bases and 7 bases, there was a span of 9 bases. The CDR3 sequence is CASSFSGGGELFF. CDR3 DNA sequence: TGTGCCAGCAGTTTTAGCGGAGGCGGGGAGCTGTTTTTT. The whole variable domain, remainder taken from reference TRBV28 and TRBJ2-2, is DVKVTQSSRYLVKRTGEKVFLECVQDMDHENMFWYRQDPGLGLRLIYFSYDVKMKEKGDIPEGYSVSREKKERFSLILESASTNQTSMYLCASSFSGGGELFFGEGSRLTVL.

The V call is TRBV28, the J call TRBJ1-1, with 7 bases lining up with TRBD1. This CDR3 is built from 17 residues. V lost 1 base and J lost 1; bases outside the gene matches: 9. The germline gives CDR1 MDHEN, CDR2 SYDVKM. CDR3 nucleotide sequence: TGTGCCAGCAGTTTATTCCTAGGGGGCTTATCGAACACTGAAGCTTTCTTT. Protein product: CASSLFLGGLSNTEAFF.

Notes on this clone: Compared with germline, one end of the junction differs, possibly owing to a read error. The chain is built from TRBV25-1 and TRBJ2-7, with D maybe TRBD1 (7 bases). From germline, CDR1 is MGHDK and CDR2 SYGVNS. This CDR3 contains 14 residues. The CDR3, as DNA: TGTGCCAGCAGTGATTTTCCTGGAGGGGGCCCACCCTGCTTC. Its protein is CASSDFPGGGPPCF.

This clone was found a few times. This rearrangement joins TRBV13 to TRBJ2-2; tentatively, D is TRBD1 (6 bases). Deletions cut 2 bases from V and 3 bases from J, with 7 bases between. This CDR3 is built from 14 residues. Germline CDR1 reads PRHDT; CDR2 reads FYEKMQ (reference sequence). CDR3: CASSLQGYTGELFF. The DNA for the CDR3 is TGTGCCAGCAGCTTACAGGGGTACACCGGGGAGCTGTTTTTT.

This sequence joins TRBV29-1 and TRBJ2-7; TRBD1 matches 10 bases. V lost 4 bases to trimming and J lost 4 bases; unmatched junction nucleotides: 4. CDR3 length equals 13 residues. Germline lookup yields CDR1 SQVTM and CDR2 ANQGSEA. The CDR3 loop reads CSVGPGQGYEQYF. The CDR3 DNA follows: TGCAGCGTTGGACCGGGACAGGGGTACGAGCAGTACTTC.

This clone was detected only a few times. This chain connects TRBV5-6 to TRBJ2-1; D perhaps matches TRBD1 (6 bases). Germline V CDR1 and CDR2: SGHDT, YYEEEE. The CDR3 has 13 amino acids. V shed 0 bases and J shed 9 bases, with 10 bases lying between them. The CDR3 sequence is CASSLAGAVEQFF. CDR3 coding DNA: TGTGCCAGCAGCTTGGCAGGGGCCGTTGAGCAGTTCTTC.

CDR3: CASSLSGRQFF. The CDR3 bases are TGTGCCAGCAGCTTGAGCGGAAGGCAGTTCTTC. This chain joins TRBV7-3 and TRBJ2-1, with a possible D match to TRBD2 (5 bases). Deletions cut 3 bases from V and 12 bases from J, with 9 bases between. Germline lookup yields CDR1 SGHTA and CDR2 FQGTGA. This CDR3 is built from 11 residues.

This clone has more than one count but fewer than ten. This chain connects TRBV29-1 to TRBJ1-1; 8 bases map to TRBD1. Germline V gene sequence: CDR1 SQVTM, CDR2 ANQGSEA. The CDR3 is made up of 13 amino acids. V lost 6 bases, J lost 4 bases, and 7 bases stayed unmatched. CDR3 DNA sequence: TGCAGCGTCGAGGAGACAGGGGCCACTGAAGCTTTCTTT. Protein: CSVEETGATEAFF.

This clone has more than one count but fewer than ten. The chain joins TRBV4-1 to TRBJ1-4; tentative D call: TRBD1 (5 bases). V was cut by 4 bases and J by 8 bases, with 17 bases left in between. This CDR3 spans 15 amino acids. Germline V gene data show CDR1 as MGHRA and CDR2 as YSYEKL. CDR3 in amino acids: CASSLPRQGREKLFF. The CDR3 nucleotides read TGCGCCAGCAGCCTCCCCCGCCAGGGCCGGGAAAAACTGTTTTTT.

This clone has a handful of counts. The J gene is TRBJ2-1, the V gene TRBV5-1, with 9 bases aligning to TRBD2. Germline CDR1 SGHRS, CDR2 YFSETQ. The CDR3 covers 16 residues. V trimming: 2 bases; J trimming: 0 bases; junction bases outside the gene matches: 3. The DNA of the CDR3 is TGCGCCAGCAGCTTAATTAGCGGGAGCTCCTACAATGAGCAGTTCTTC. It codes for CASSLISGSSYNEQFF.

This clone was recorded a few times. V gene TRBV19 combines with J gene TRBJ2-7; TRBD2 agrees at 8 bases. This CDR3 has 14 amino acids. Germline V CDR1 and CDR2: LNHDA, SQIVND (reference sequence). The junction had 1 base not matched to a gene; V was cut back by 3 bases and J by 0 bases. The CDR3 DNA sequence: TGTGCCAGTAGTATTGCGGGAGGCTCCTACGAGCAGTACTTC. Amino acids: CASSIAGGSYEQYF.

The chain combines TRBV18 with TRBJ2-1; perhaps TRBD2 as D (6 bases). V was cut by 1 base and J by 4 bases, with 11 bases left in between. The CDR3 totals 15 residues. Per the germline V gene, CDR1 is KGHSH and CDR2 is LQKENI. DNA of the CDR3: TGTGCCAGCTCACCACGGCGGGACCCTTACAATGAGCAGTTCTTC. It specifies CASSPRRDPYNEQFF.

This clone was seen more than once but under ten times. The chain recombines TRBV9 with TRBJ1-3; perhaps TRBD1 as D (6 bases). The CDR3 consists of 16 residues. Germline assignment: CDR1 SGDLS and CDR2 YYNGEE. The V end was cut by 5 bases, the J end by 1 base, with 16 bases between. The CDR3 is CASSVNSGESGNTIYF. Here the CDR3 DNA reads TGTGCCAGCAGTGTAAATTCAGGGGAGTCTGGAAACACCATATATTTT.

This clone came up a few times. This rearrangement joins TRBV30 to TRBJ1-2, with D unclear. This CDR3 is built from 12 residues. V lost 5 bases, J lost 4 bases, and 11 bases lay in between. CDR1 is GTSNPN, CDR2 SVGIG, per germline (reference sequence). The CDR3 here is CAWRESGYGYTF. The CDR3 DNA sequence: TGTGCCTGGCGGGAGTCTGGCTATGGCTACACCTTC.

The rearrangement uses TRBV2 and TRBJ2-5, with 9 bases identical to TRBD2. The CDR3 runs 14 residues. The V segment lost 5 bases and the J segment 3 bases; nucleotides outside the gene matches: 4. CDR1 SNHLY and CDR2 FYNNEI come from the germline V gene. The CDR3 region has the DNA TGTGCCAGCAGTAGGACTAGCGTAGAAGAGACCCAGTACTTC. It encodes CASSRTSVEETQYF. The full variable domain, with the rest looked up from reference TRBV2 and TRBJ2-5, is EPEVTQTPSHQVTQMGQEVILRCVPISNHLYFYWYRQILGQKVEFLVSFYNNEISEKSEIFDDQFSVERPDGSNFTLKIRSTKLEDSAMYFCASSRTSVEETQYFGPGTRLLVL.

In this sample, this clone turned up a few times. The chain is built from TRBV6-1 and TRBJ1-1, with D possibly matching TRBD1 (5 bases). The V gene's germline CDR1 is MNHNS and CDR2 SASEGT. Between the trimmed V and J ends, which lost 5 bases and 3 bases, there was a span of 13 bases. This CDR3 is 14 amino acids long. CDR3 amino acids: CASSPLGGDTEAFF. CDR3 sequence (DNA): TGTGCCAGCAGTCCCCTGGGGGGGGACACTGAAGCTTTCTTT.

V gene TRBV2 combines with J gene TRBJ1-3; 7 nucleotides align to TRBD1. V lost 4 bases to trimming and J lost 0 bases; unmatched junction nucleotides: 3. Germline V CDR1 and CDR2: SNHLY, FYNNEI. The CDR3 runs 15 residues. The CDR3 DNA is TGTGCCAGCAGTGGACAGGGAAACTCTGGAAACACCATATATTTT. Its translation is CASSGQGNSGNTIYF.

This clone appeared a few times. The rearrangement uses TRBV7-9 and TRBJ1-1; D is unresolved. The CDR3 is made up of 11 amino acids. Germline values: CDR1 SEHNR, CDR2 FQNEAQ (reference sequence). Trimming shortened V by 9 bases and J by 0 bases, and 5 bases separated the two germline ends. This chain's CDR3 is CASELNTEAFF. The DNA of the CDR3 is TGTGCCAGTGAGTTGAACACTGAAGCTTTCTTT.

Points on this clone: The conserved phenylalanine or tryptophan normally closing the CDR3 is absent here, so this likely arose from a read error. It is unclear where the CDR3 begins or ends on the DNA, so no DNA is shown, and the CDR3 is as TCRdb lists it. CDR3 sequence: CASSEPGGAEYL. The chain recombines TRBV28 with TRBJ1-1; no check of the table's D call, TRBD1, against the DNA was made. Including both end residues, the CDR3 is 12 amino acids long. Germline V CDR1 and CDR2: MDHEN, SYDVKM.

The gene calls are TRBV21-1 and TRBJ2-7; the table calls TRBD2, which could not be checked here. TRBV21-1 is given as a pseudogene. This CDR3 is built from 17 residues. Here the CDR3 reads CASVGLAGGRFTYEQYF. The CDR3 DNA is TGTGCCAGTGTGGGACTAGCGGGAGGCCGATTCACCTACGAGCAGTACTTC.

This chain links TRBV9 with TRBJ2-5; 7 nucleotides agree with TRBD2. The CDR3 runs 14 residues. J gave up 1 base and V 3 bases, and 3 bases lay outside the gene matches. CDR1 is SGDLS and CDR2 is YYNGEE in the germline V gene. The chain's CDR3 is CASSDSGRQETQYF. Written as DNA, the CDR3 is TGTGCCAGCAGCGATAGCGGGCGCCAAGAGACCCAGTACTTC.

This rearrangement joins TRBV7-3 to TRBJ2-1, with D possibly TRBD2 on 5 matching bases. The CDR3 has 14 amino acids. Germline loops: CDR1 SGHTA, CDR2 FQGTGA. The ends were cut back, 4 bases at V and 5 bases at J, with 12 bases in the middle. CDR3 sequence: CASSSLGSDNEQFF. In DNA form, the CDR3 reads TGTGCCAGCAGCTCGTTGGGGAGTGACAATGAGCAGTTCTTC. Full variable domain (rest looked up from reference TRBV7-3 and TRBJ2-1): GAGVSQTPSNKVTEKGKYVELRCDPISGHTALYWYRQSLGQGPEFLIYFQGTGAADDSGLPNDRFFAVRPEGSVSTLKIQRTERGDSAVYLCASSSLGSDNEQFFGPGTRLTVL.

This clone was seen more than once but under ten times. This chain uses TRBV5-1 with TRBJ2-7; no firm D call. This CDR3 contains 12 residues. In germline, CDR1 is SGHRS, CDR2 YFSETQ. The V and J ends lost 0 bases and 5 bases respectively, with 6 bases between them. CDR3 in amino acids: CASSLGVHEQYF. DNA for the CDR3: TGCGCCAGCAGCTTGGGAGTTCACGAGCAGTACTTC.

This clone was detected only a few times. This chain uses TRBV5-6 with TRBJ2-7; 7 nucleotides align to TRBD2. The CDR3 runs 15 residues. Trimming removed 1 base from V and 3 bases from J; junction bases left unmatched: 7. Germline V gives CDR1 SGHDT, CDR2 YYEEEE. CDR3 bases: TGTGCCAGCAGCTTGATCAGCGGGGCATTCTACGAGCAGTACTTC. It is translated as CASSLISGAFYEQYF.

This clone was counted between two and nine times. The chain uses TRBV4-2 and TRBJ2-1; D unresolved. Looked up from germline, CDR1 is LGHNA and CDR2 is YNFKEQ. CDR3 size: 14 residues. The germline V and J ends were trimmed by 0 bases and 6 bases, with 9 bases remaining between them. CDR3 DNA: TGTGCCAGCAGCCAAGACCGGTCGCGCAATGAGCAGTTCTTC. The encoded protein is CASSQDRSRNEQFF.

This clone occurred a few times. The chain employs TRBV28 and TRBJ2-1, with 8 bases matching TRBD2. CDR3 length: 16 residues. Germline V CDR1 and CDR2: MDHEN, SYDVKM. V dropped 5 bases and J dropped 1; count of bases not matched to a gene: 7. The CDR3 loop reads CASSPGTRLSYNEQFF. The DNA of the CDR3 is TGTGCCAGCAGTCCCGGGACTAGATTGTCCTACAATGAGCAGTTCTTC.

The chain employs TRBV4-1 and TRBJ2-6; D may be TRBD1 (6 bases). Trimming pared 4 bases from V and 2 bases from J, leaving 9 bases between. CDR3 length: 15 amino acids. Germline CDR1 MGHRA, CDR2 YSYEKL. The CDR3 loop reads CASSLEGAGANVLTF. For the CDR3, the DNA is TGCGCCAGCAGCCTTGAGGGGGCTGGGGCCAACGTCCTGACTTTC.

CDR3 amino acids: CASSLTSGNYNEQFF. The CDR3 bases are TGTGCCAGCAGCTTGACTAGCGGGAATTACAATGAGCAGTTCTTC. V gene TRBV7-2 combines with J gene TRBJ2-1; 11 positions agree with TRBD2. The CDR3 covers 15 residues. Germline V CDR1 and CDR2: SGHTA, FQGNSA. J was trimmed by 4 bases and V by 3 bases; bases with no gene match: 2.